Shown below are 14 T cell receptor beta chains from a single sample sequenced in a study of identical twins. In TCRdb, the 5' RACE reads were re-called with MiXCR into one record per CDR3 protein. The table lists more than 1.5 million distinct CDR3 sequences, about 32% of them singletons. Source material: cord blood. These receptors were obtained from a newborn girl in good health.

The genes are TRBV20-1 and TRBJ2-1, with 12 bases aligning to TRBD2. The CDR3 sequence is 15 residues long. CDR1 and CDR2 from the germline V gene are DFQATT and SNEGSKA (reference sequence). J was trimmed by 9 bases and V by 1 base; bases with no gene match: 7. In DNA, the CDR3 is TGCAGTGCTAGAGGTACTAGCGGGGGGTTAAGTGAGCAGTTCTTC. Translating it yields CSARGTSGGLSEQFF.

This clonotype was detected only a few times. V gene TRBV24-1 combines with J gene TRBJ2-1, with TRBD2 matching over 10 bases. Germline V gene lookup returns CDR1 KGHDR and CDR2 SFDVKD. The CDR3 has 15 amino acids. Germline trimming cut 7 bases from V and 10 bases from J; bases unmatched to any gene: 12. CDR3 bases: TGTGCCACCAGCTCTGGGACTAGCGTCTGGGGGGAGCAGTTCTTC. Encoded protein: CATSSGTSVWGEQFF.

The V gene is TRBV2, the J gene TRBJ2-5; D is ambiguous. Trimming removed 6 bases from V and 1 base from J, with 6 bases in between. Per germline, CDR1 SNHLY and CDR2 FYNNEI. The CDR3 loop spans 12 amino acids. The CDR3 DNA sequence: TGTGCCAGCAGCGACTGCCAAGAGACCCAGTACTTC. Protein product: CASSDCQETQYF.

The rearrangement uses TRBV3-1 and TRBJ2-3; weak D call: TRBD2 (6 bases). Looked up from germline, CDR1 is LGHDT and CDR2 is YNNKEL (reference sequence). With 5 bases removed from V and 7 bases from J, the gap between germline ends came to 10 bases. This CDR3 region has 12 residues. In DNA form, the CDR3 reads TGTGCCAGCAGCGCGGGGCTGAATACGCAGTATTTT. It yields the protein CASSAGLNTQYF.

V is TRBV5-1 and J is TRBJ2-2; 8 nucleotides align to TRBD2. Losses at the gene ends were 3 bases for V and 4 bases for J; bases not matched to a gene: 2. Germline V gene data show CDR1 as SGHRS and CDR2 as YFSETQ. This CDR3 is 14 amino acids long. In nucleotides, the CDR3 is TGCGCCAGCAGCTACGGGGGGGCCACCGGGGAGCTGTTTTTT. Protein sequence: CASSYGGATGELFF.

This clonotype was detected a few times. The chain links TRBV7-9 to TRBJ2-3; D is perhaps TRBD2 (6 bases). The germline V gene has CDR1 SEHNR and CDR2 FQNEAQ (reference sequence). The CDR3 spans 16 residues. Trimming removed 5 bases from V and 2 bases from J, with 17 bases in between. For the CDR3, the DNA is TGTGCCAGCAGCCCCATCGGGGCGGGGACCACAGATACGCAGTATTTT. Translated, it gives CASSPIGAGTTDTQYF.

CDR3 protein: CASSLNGGSSSYNEQFF. The CDR3 DNA is TGCGCCAGCAGCCTTAACGGGGGGTCCAGCTCCTACAATGAGCAGTTCTTC. The chain is built from TRBV4-1 and TRBJ2-1, with 7 bases that match TRBD2. The germline V gene encodes CDR1 MGHRA and CDR2 YSYEKL. V shed 4 bases and J 0 bases; nucleotides not matched to a gene: 9. The CDR3 loop spans 17 amino acids.

This chain uses TRBV7-2 with TRBJ1-4; 10 bases match TRBD1. CDR1 is SGHTA, CDR2 FQGNSA, per germline. Unmatched junction bases numbered 7, after V lost 5 bases and J lost 10 bases. There are 14 residues in the CDR3. CDR3 bases: TGTGCCAGCAGCCTGGGACAGGGGAGAGGAAAACTGTTTTTT. This codes for CASSLGQGRGKLFF.

This clonotype has more than one count but fewer than ten. This chain uses TRBV5-1 with TRBJ2-3, with D possibly matching TRBD2 (7 bases). The CDR3 consists of 16 residues. Trimming removed 3 bases from V and 6 bases from J, with 20 bases in between. CDR1 and CDR2 (germline): SGHRS, YFSETQ. The CDR3: CASSWDTSAPWDTQYF. The CDR3 bases are TGCGCCAGCAGCTGGGACACTAGCGCCCCGTGGGATACGCAGTATTTT. Based on the CDR3 plus reference TRBV5-1 and TRBJ2-3, the full variable domain is KAGVTQTPRYLIKTRGQQVTLSCSPISGHRSVSWYQQTPGQGLQFLFEYFSETQRNKGNFPGRFSGRQFSNSRSEMNVSTLELGDSALYLCASSWDTSAPWDTQYFGPGTRLTVL.

In this sample, this clonotype turned up a few times. J is TRBJ1-2 and V is TRBV7-2, with a weak D call TRBD1 (5 bases). Germline V lookup: CDR1 SGHTA, CDR2 FQGNSA. Trimming took off 1 base at V and 5 bases at J, with 23 bases between the two ends. This CDR3 has 18 amino acids. The CDR3 DNA reads as TGTGCCAGCAGCTTAGGCGGATTATGGCAGGGAGAGAATTATGGCTACACCTTC. Protein sequence: CASSLGGLWQGENYGYTF.

This rearrangement joins TRBV11-1 to TRBJ2-1; a weak D match, TRBD2 (5 bases). The germline V gene has CDR1 SGHAT and CDR2 FQDESV (reference sequence). This CDR3 comprises 11 residues. The ends were cut back, 4 bases at V and 10 bases at J, with 8 bases in the middle. In nucleotides, the CDR3 is TGTGCCAGCAGCTCTAGCTGGGAGCAGTTCTTC. It yields the protein CASSSSWEQFF.

The genes are TRBV20-1 and TRBJ2-2; D gene uncertain. CDR1 and CDR2 (germline): DFQATT, SNEGSKA (reference sequence). Deletions cut 2 bases from V and 4 bases from J, with 11 bases between. This CDR3 is 14 amino acids long. CDR3: CSARPVGSTGELFF. The CDR3 DNA reads TGCAGTGCTAGACCCGTCGGGTCCACCGGGGAGCTGTTTTTT.

This clonotype was seen only a few times. The CDR3 region has the DNA TGCGCCAGCAGCGTATGGGACACCCCGACGAACACAGATACGCAGTATTTT. The encoded protein is CASSVWDTPTNTDTQYF. The V gene is TRBV5-1, the J gene TRBJ2-3; TRBD1 is a possible D gene (6 bases). The CDR3 sequence is 17 residues long. Germline V CDR1 and CDR2: SGHRS, YFSETQ. V was shortened by 4 bases and J by 2 bases, with 20 bases between the two germline ends.

This clonotype was found a few times. The chain joins TRBV10-3 to TRBJ2-1; D gene uncertain. The CDR3 extends over 14 amino acids. Trimming took off 4 bases at V and 0 bases at J, with 7 bases between the two ends. CDR1 is ENHRY, CDR2 SYGVKD, per germline. The CDR3 DNA follows: TGTGCCATCAGTGTCGACCTCTCCTACAATGAGCAGTTCTTC. It yields the protein CAISVDLSYNEQFF.